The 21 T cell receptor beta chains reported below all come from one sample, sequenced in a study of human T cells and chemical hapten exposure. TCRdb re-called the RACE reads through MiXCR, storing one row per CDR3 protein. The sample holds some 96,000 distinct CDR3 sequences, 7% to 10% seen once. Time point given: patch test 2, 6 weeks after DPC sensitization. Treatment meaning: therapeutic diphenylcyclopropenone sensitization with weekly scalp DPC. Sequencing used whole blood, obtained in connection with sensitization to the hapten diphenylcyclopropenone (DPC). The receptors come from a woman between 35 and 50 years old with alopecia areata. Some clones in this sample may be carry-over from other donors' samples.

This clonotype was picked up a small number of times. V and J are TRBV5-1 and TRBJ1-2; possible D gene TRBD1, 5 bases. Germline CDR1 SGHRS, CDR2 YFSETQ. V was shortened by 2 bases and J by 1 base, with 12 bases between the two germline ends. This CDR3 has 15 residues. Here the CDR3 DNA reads TGCGCCAGCAGCTTTGGCTCCGGGGGTAACTATGGCTACACCTTC. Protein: CASSFGSGGNYGYTF.

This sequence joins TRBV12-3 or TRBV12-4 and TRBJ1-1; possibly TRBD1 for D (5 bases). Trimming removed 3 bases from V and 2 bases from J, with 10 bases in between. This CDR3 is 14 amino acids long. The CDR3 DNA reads TGTGCCAGCAGTTTCGGACACCTCAACACTGAAGCTTTCTTT. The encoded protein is CASSFGHLNTEAFF.

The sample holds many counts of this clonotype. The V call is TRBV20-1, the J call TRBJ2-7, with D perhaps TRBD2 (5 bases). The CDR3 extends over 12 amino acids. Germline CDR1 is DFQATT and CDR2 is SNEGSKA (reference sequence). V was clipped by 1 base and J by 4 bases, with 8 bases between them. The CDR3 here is CSARASGYEQYF. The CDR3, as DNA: TGCAGTGCTAGAGCCAGCGGTTACGAGCAGTACTTC.

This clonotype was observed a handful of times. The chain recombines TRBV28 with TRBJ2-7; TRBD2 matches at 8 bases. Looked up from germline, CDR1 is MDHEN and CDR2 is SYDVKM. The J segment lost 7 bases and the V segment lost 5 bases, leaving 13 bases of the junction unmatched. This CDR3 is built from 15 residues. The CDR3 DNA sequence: TGTGCCAGCAGTCCGCTTAGCGGGACCCCCCTTGAGCAGTACTTC. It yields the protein CASSPLSGTPLEQYF.

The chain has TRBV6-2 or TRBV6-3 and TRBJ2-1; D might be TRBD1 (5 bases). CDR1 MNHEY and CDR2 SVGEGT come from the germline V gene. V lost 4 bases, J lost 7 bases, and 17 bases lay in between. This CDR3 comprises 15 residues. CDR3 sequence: CASSSFNRNRNEQFF. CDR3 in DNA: TGTGCCAGCAGTTCTTTTAACAGGAATAGGAATGAGCAGTTCTTC.

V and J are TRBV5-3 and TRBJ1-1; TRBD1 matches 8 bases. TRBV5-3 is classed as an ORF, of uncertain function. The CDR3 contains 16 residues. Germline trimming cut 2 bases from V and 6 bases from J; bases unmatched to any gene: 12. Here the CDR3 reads CARSLGQGRSYAEAFF. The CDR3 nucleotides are TGTGCCAGAAGCTTAGGACAGGGAAGGTCCTACGCTGAAGCTTTCTTT.

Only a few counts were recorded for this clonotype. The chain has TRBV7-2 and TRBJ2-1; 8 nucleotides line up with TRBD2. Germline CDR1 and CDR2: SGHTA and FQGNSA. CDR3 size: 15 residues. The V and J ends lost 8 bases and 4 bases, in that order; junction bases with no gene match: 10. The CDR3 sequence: CASAIAGYGYNEQFF. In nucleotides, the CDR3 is TGTGCCAGCGCCATAGCGGGATACGGGTACAATGAGCAGTTCTTC.

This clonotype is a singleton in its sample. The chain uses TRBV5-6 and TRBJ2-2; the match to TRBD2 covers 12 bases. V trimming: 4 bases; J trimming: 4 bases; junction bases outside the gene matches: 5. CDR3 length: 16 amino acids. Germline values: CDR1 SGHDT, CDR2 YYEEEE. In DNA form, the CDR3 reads TGTGCCAGCAGCGAGGGACTAGCGGGTTTCACCGGGGAGCTGTTTTTT. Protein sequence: CASSEGLAGFTGELFF.

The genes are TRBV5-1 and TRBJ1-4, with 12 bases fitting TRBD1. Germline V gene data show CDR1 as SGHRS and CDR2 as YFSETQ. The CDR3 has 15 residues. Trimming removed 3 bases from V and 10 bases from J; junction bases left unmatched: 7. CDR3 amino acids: CASSSSGTGGVKLFF. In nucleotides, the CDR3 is TGCGCCAGCAGCTCCTCCGGGACAGGGGGCGTAAAACTGTTTTTT. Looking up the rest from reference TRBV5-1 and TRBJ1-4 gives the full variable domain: KAGVTQTPRYLIKTRGQQVTLSCSPISGHRSVSWYQQTPGQGLQFLFEYFSETQRNKGNFPGRFSGRQFSNSRSEMNVSTLELGDSALYLCASSSSGTGGVKLFFGSGTQLSVL.

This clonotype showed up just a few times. The CDR3 loop reads CASSPGGPNYGYTF. CDR3 coding DNA: TGTGCCAGCAGTCCCGGGGGGCCAAACTATGGCTACACCTTC. This sequence joins TRBV28 and TRBJ1-2, with TRBD1 as a possible D gene (6 bases). The CDR3 has 14 residues. From germline, CDR1 is MDHEN and CDR2 SYDVKM. V lost 5 bases, J lost 2 bases, and 12 bases lay in between.

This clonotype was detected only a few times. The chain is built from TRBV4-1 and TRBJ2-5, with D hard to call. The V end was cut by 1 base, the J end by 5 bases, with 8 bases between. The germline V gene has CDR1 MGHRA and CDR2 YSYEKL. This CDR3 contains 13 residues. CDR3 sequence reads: CASSQVTVETQYF. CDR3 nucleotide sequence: TGCGCCAGCAGCCAAGTGACGGTGGAGACCCAGTACTTC.

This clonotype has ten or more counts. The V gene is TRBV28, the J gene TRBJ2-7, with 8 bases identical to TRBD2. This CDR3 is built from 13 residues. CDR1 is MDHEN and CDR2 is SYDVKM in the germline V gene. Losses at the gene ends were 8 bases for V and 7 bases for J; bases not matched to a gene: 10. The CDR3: CASWGLGMREQYF. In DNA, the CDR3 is TGTGCCAGCTGGGGACTAGGGATGCGGGAGCAGTACTTC.

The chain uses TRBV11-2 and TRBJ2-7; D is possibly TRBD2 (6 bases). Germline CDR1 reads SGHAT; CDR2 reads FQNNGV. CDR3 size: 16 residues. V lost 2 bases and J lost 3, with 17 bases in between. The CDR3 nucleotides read TGTGCCAGCAGCTTATCTGGGGCCCGGGGACTCTACGAGCAGTACTTC. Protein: CASSLSGARGLYEQYF.

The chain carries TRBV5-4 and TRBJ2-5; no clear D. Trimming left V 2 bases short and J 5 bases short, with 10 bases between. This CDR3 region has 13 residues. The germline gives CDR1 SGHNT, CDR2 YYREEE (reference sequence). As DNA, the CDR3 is TGTGCCAGCAGCTTCCGGCCTGGGGAGACCCAGTACTTC. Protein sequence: CASSFRPGETQYF.

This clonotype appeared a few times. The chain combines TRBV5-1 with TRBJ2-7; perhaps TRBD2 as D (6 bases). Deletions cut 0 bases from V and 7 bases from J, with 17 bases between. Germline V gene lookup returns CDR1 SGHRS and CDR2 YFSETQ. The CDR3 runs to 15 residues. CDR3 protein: CASSLDGTQSREQYF. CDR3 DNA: TGCGCCAGCAGCTTGGACGGGACTCAGTCTAGGGAGCAGTACTTC.

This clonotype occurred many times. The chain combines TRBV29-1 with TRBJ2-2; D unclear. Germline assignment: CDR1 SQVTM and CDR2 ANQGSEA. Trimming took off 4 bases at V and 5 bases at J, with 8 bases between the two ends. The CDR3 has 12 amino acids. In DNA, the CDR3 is TGCAGCGTTGTACGGGCGACCGGGGAGCTGTTTTTT. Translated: CSVVRATGELFF.

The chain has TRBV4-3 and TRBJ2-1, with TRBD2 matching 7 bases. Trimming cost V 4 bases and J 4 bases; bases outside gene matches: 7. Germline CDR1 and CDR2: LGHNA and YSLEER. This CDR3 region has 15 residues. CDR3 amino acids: CASSRDTSAYNEQFF. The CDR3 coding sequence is TGCGCCAGCAGCCGCGACACTAGCGCTTACAATGAGCAGTTCTTC.

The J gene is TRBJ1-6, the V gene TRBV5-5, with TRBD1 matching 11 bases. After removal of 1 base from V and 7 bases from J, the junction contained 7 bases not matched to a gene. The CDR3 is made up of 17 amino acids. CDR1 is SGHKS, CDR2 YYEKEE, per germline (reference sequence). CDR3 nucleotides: TGTGCCAGCAGCTTGTTTGGGACAGGGGGAAGAAATTCACCCCTCCACTTT. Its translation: CASSLFGTGGRNSPLHF.

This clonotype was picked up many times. CDR3 amino acids: CASSLGWSTEAFF. CDR3 nucleotide sequence: TGTGCCAGCAGCTTAGGGTGGAGCACTGAAGCTTTCTTT. V gene TRBV7-9 combines with J gene TRBJ1-1; D is unclear. The germline gives CDR1 SEHNR, CDR2 FQNEAQ (reference sequence). V shed 1 base and J shed 4 bases, with 7 bases lying between them. This CDR3 is built from 13 residues.

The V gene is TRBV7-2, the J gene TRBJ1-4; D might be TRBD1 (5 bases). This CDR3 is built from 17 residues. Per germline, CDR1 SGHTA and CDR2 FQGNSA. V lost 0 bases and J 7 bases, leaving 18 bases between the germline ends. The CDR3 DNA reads TGTGCCAGCAGCTTAGCTTACGGTCAGGGTTCGTTTGAAAAACTGTTTTTT. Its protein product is CASSLAYGQGSFEKLFF.

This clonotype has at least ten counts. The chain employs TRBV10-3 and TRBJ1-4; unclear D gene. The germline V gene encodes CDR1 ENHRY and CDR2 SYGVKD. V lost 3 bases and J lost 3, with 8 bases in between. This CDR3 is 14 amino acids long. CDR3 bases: TGTGCCATCAGTGACCTGGGATCTAATGAAAAACTGTTTTTT. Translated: CAISDLGSNEKLFF.